What follows is one T cell receptor beta chain and its context. What antigen it recognizes has not been identified. No per-base quality is available; no much larger clone lies one base away. The sample is drawn from a study of patients and donors after allogeneic stem cell transplantation (dated by TCRdb to 2018 to 2021). The germline V gene encodes CDR1 SQVTM and CDR2 ANQGSEA. The cysteine opens and the phenylalanine closes a CDR3 of 13 amino acids. Only the CDR3 portion is preserved as DNA: 39 bases, with reading frame beginning at the first base. Trimming accounts for 4 bases at V and 9 bases at J, while the number of junction bases matched to no gene is 10. Preparation of the library involved RT-PCR. The sequencer was a NextSeq 550. TCRdb took the public reads, trimmed them with fastp at Q25, ran MiXCR for clone calling and kept in-frame beta chains. CDR3 protein sequences are deduplicated, and each keeps its most common genes and DNA. The sample table records 900,000 to 1,000,000 distinct CDR3 sequences; more than 15% of these occur just once. The ten largest account for around 6% of the sample.

The rearrangement combines TRBV29-1 with TRBJ2-7, with 9 central nucleotides matching TRBD1. Sample: blood, either unsorted or a sorted T cell fraction (not recorded which). The clonotype originates from a human donor who was either an allogeneic HSCT recipient or a stem cell or donor lymphocyte infusion donor (not recorded which). It is not recorded whose cells these are; they may come from a transplant donor. The DNA reads as follows: TGCAGCGTTGCGGGACAGGGTATAGCTGGGCAGTACTTC. Its protein is CSVAGQGIAGQYF.